This T cell receptor (beta chain) stems from a study of blood T cells in healthy people across ages. Broader study findings: Age advanced and TCR beta diversity per million T cells fell, roughly linearly.

This clonotype was counted a few times. Its antigen is unidentified. In germline, CDR1 is LGHDT, CDR2 YNNKEL (reference sequence). The CDR3 consists of 13 residues. The junction had 12 bases not matched to a gene; V was cut back by 4 bases and J by 13 bases. Every sample yielded at least 6.5 million isolated PBMCs. With a J-beta primer mix and a sample-barcoded 5' primer, a second PCR ran 7 to 11 cycles. Through a template-switch adaptor with 12 random nucleotides, each cDNA molecule received a tag. Each CDR3 protein is one row after TCRdb ran MiXCR on the 5' RACE reads. The sample gives around 710,000 distinct CDR3 sequences, more than 40% of which show up once; roughly 19% is in the top ten.

The TCR originated in a woman aged 55 to 70 in good health. The chain uses TRBV3-1 and TRBJ1-1, with 7 bases aligning to TRBD1. The sample was blood. CDR3 nucleotide sequence: TGTGCCAGCAGCCCACAGGGGATCTCTGCGGGTTTCTTT. Translating gives CASSPQGISAGFF. The entire variable domain, with the rest obtained from reference TRBV3-1 and TRBJ1-1, is as follows: DTAVSQTPKYLVTQMGNDKSIKCEQNLGHDTMYWYKQDSKKFLKIMFSYNNKELIINETVPNRFSPKSPDKAHLNLHINSLELGDSAVYFCASSPQGISAGFFGQGTRLTVV.